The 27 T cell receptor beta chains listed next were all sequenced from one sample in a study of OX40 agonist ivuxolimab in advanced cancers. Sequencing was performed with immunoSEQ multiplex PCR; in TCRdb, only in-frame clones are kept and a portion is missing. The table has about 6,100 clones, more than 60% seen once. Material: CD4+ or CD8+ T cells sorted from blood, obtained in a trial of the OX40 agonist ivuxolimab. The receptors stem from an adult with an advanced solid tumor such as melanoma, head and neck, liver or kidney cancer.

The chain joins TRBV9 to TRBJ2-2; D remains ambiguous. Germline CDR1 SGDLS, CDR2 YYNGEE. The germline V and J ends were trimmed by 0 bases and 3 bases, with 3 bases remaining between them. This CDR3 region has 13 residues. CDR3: CASSVAYTGELFF. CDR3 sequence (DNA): TGTGCCAGCAGCGTAGCTTACACCGGGGAGCTGTTTTTT.

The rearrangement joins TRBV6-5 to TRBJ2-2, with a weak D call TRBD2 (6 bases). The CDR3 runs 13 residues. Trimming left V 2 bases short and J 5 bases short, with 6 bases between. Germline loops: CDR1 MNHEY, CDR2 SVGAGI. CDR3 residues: CASSYRGTGELFF. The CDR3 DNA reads TGTGCCAGCAGTTACCGGGGGACCGGGGAGCTGTTTTTT.

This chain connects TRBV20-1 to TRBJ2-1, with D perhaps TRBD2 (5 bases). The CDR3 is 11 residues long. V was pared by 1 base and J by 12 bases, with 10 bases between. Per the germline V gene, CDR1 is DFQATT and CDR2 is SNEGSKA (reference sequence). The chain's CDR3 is CSARGLGRQFF. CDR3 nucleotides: TGCAGTGCTAGAGGCTTGGGGAGGCAGTTCTTC.

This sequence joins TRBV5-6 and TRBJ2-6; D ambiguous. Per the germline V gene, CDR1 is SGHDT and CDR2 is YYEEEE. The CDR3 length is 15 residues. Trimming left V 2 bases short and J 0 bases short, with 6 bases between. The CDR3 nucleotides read TGTGCCAGCAGCTTTCCCCTCTCTGGGGCCAACGTCCTGACTTTC. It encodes CASSFPLSGANVLTF.

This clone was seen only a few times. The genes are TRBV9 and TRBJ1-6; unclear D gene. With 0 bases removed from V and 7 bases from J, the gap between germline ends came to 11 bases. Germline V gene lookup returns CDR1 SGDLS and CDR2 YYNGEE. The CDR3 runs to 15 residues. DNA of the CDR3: TGTGCCAGCAGCGTAGTCGCGATGGGGAATTCACCCCTCCACTTT. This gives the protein CASSVVAMGNSPLHF.

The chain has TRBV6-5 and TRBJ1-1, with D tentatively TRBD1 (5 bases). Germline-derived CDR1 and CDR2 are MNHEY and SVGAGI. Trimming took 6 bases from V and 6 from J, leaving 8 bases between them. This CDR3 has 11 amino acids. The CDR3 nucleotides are TGTGCCAGCAGAAGGGGAGCTGAAGCTTTCTTT. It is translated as CASRRGAEAFF.

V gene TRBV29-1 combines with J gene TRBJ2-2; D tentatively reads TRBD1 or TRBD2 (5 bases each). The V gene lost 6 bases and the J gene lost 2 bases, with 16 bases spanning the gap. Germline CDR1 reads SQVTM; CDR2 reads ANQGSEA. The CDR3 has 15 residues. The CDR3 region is CSVHPGPPNTGELFF. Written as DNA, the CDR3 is TGCAGCGTCCACCCGGGACCGCCAAACACCGGGGAGCTGTTTTTT.

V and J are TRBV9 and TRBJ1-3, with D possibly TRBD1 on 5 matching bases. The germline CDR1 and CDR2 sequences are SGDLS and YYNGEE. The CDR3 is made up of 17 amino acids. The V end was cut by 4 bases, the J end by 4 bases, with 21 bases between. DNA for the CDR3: TGTGCCAGCAGCCCACACTGGACACTAAAGGACGGAAACACCATATATTTT. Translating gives CASSPHWTLKDGNTIYF.

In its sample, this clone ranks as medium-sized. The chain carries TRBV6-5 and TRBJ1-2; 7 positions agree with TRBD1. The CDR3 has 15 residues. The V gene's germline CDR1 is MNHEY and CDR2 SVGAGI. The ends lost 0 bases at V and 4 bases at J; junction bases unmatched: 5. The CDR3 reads CASSYSTGIPYGYTF. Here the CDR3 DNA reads TGTGCCAGCAGTTACTCGACAGGGATCCCCTATGGCTACACCTTC.

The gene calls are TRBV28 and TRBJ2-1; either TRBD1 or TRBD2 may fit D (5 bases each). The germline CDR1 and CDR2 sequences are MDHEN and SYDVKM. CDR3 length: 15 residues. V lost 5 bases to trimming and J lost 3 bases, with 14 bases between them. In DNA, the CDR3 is TGTGCCAGCAGTCACCTACTAGGGGTCTACAATGAGCAGTTCTTC. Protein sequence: CASSHLLGVYNEQFF.

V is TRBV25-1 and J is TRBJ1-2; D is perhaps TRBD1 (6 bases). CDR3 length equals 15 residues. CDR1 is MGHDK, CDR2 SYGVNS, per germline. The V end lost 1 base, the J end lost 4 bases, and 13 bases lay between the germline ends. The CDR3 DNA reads TGTGCCAGCAGTGAATCAGGGGCCTACGTCTATGGCTACACCTTC. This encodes CASSESGAYVYGYTF.

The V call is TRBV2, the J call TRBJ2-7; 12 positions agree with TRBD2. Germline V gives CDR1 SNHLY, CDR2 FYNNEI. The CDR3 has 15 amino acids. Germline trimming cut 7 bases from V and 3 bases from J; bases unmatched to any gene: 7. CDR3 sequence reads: CASIMLAGGDYEQYF. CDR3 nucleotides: TGTGCCAGCATAATGCTAGCGGGGGGGGACTACGAGCAGTACTTC.

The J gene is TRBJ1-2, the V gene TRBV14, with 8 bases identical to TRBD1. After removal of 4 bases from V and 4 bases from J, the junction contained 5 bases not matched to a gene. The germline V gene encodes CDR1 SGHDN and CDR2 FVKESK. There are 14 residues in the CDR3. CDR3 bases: TGTGCCAGCAGCCCGGGGACAGGAGGCTATGGCTACACCTTC. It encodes CASSPGTGGYGYTF.

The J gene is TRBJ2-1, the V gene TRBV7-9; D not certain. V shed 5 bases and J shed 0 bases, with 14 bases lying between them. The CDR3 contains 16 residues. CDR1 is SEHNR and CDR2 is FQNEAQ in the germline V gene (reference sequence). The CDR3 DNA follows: TGTGCCAGCAGCGGAGAAGGGTTTAGCTCCTACAATGAGCAGTTCTTC. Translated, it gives CASSGEGFSSYNEQFF.

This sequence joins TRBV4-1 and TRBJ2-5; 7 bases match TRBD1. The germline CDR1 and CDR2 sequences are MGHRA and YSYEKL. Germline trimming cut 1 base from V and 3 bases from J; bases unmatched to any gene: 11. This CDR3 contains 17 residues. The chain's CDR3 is CASSQGLPIGTEETQYF. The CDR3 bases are TGCGCCAGCAGCCAAGGTCTCCCCATCGGGACAGAAGAGACCCAGTACTTC.

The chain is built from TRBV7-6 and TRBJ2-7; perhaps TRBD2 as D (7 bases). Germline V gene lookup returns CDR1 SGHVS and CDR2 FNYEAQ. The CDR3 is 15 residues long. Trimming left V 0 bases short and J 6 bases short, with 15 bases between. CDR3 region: CASSLAWGGGGEQYF. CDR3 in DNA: TGTGCCAGCAGCTTAGCCTGGGGGGGCGGCGGCGAGCAGTACTTC.

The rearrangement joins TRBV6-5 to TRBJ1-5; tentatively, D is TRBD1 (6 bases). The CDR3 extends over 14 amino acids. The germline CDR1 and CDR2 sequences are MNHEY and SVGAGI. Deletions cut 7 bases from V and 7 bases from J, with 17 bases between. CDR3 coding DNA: TGTGCCAGCACCCCCCGGGGGGCAGGGCAGCCCCAGCATTTT. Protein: CASTPRGAGQPQHF.

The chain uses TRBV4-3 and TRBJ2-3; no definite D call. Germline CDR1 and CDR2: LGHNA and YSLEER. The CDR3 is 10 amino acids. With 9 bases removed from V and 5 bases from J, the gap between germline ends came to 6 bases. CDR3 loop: CASLGDTQYF. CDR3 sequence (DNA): TGCGCCAGTTTAGGAGATACGCAGTATTTT.

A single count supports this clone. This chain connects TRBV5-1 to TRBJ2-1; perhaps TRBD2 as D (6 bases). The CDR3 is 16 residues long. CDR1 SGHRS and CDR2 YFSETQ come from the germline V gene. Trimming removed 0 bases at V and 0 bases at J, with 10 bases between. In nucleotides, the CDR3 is TGCGCCAGCAGCTTGGCCGACGGGAGCTCCTACAATGAGCAGTTCTTC. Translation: CASSLADGSSYNEQFF.

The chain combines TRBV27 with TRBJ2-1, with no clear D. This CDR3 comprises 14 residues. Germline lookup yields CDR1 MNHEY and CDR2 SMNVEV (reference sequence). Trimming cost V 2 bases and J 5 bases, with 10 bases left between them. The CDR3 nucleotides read TGTGCCAGCAGTTTAGGCCTGAGCCACAATGAGCAGTTCTTC. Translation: CASSLGLSHNEQFF.

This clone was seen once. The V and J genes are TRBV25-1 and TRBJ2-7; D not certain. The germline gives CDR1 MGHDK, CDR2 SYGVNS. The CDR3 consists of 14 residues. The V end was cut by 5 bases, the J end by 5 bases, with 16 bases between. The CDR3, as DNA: TGTGCCAGCAGTTTTCGGGCCGCTAATAACGAGCAGTACTTC. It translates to CASSFRAANNEQYF.

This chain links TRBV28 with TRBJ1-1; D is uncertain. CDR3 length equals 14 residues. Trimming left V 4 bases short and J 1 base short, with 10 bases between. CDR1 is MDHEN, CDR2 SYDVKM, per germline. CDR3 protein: CASSSTAWNTEAFF. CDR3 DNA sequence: TGTGCCAGCAGTTCCACAGCCTGGAACACTGAAGCTTTCTTT.

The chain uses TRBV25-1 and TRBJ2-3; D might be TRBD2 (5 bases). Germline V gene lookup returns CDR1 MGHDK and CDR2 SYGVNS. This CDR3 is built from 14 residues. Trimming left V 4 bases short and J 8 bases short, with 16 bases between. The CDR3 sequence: CASSVELGWGTQYF. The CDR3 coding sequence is TGTGCCAGCAGTGTCGAACTAGGGTGGGGTACGCAGTATTTT.

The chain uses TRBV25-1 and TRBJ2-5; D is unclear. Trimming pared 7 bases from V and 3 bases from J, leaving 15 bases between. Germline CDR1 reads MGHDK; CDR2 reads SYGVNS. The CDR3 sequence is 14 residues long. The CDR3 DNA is TGTGCCAGCATGGGTTGGACCGCCAAAGAGACCCAGTACTTC. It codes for CASMGWTAKETQYF.

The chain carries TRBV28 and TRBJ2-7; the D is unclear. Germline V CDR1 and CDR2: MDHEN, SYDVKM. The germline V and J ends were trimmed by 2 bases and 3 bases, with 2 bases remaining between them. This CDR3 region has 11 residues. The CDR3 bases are TGTGCCAGCAGTTTACACTACGAGCAGTACTTC. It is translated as CASSLHYEQYF.

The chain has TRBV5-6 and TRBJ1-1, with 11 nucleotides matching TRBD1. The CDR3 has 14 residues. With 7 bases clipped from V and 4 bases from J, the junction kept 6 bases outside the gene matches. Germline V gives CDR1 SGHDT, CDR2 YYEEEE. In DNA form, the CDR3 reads TGTGCCAGCTGGACAGGGGGCGATAGCACTGAAGCTTTCTTT. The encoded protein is CASWTGGDSTEAFF. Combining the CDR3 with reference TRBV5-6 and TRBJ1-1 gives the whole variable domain DAGVTQSPTHLIKTRGQQVTLRCSPKSGHDTVSWYQQALGQGPQFIFQYYEEEERQRGNFPDRFSGHQFPNYSSELNVNALLLGDSALYLCASWTGGDSTEAFFGQGTRLTVV.

DNA of the CDR3: TGTGCCAGCAGCTTGGAGTCACCCACTGTGGAGCTGTTTTTT. This gives the protein CASSLESPTVELFF. This sequence joins TRBV5-5 and TRBJ2-2; no clear D. Trimming removed 0 bases from V and 10 bases from J, with 13 bases in between. CDR3 length: 14 residues. Looked up from germline, CDR1 is SGHKS and CDR2 is YYEKEE (reference sequence).